These 16 T cell receptor beta chains originate from one sample sequenced in a study of blood T cell repertoires in COVID-19. Generated by immunoSEQ multiplex PCR, the TCRdb table keeps only in-frame clones and is missing some. The sample includes 150,000 to 200,000 clones, roughly three quarters of them seen just once. The sequencing input was PBMCs or T cells enriched from blood (not recorded which). The receptors were sampled from a man aged 60 to 75 who had been exposed to COVID-19.

This clone appeared once. The rearrangement uses TRBV3-1 (or the pseudogene TRBV3-2) and TRBJ1-6, with D possibly matching TRBD1 (6 bases). Germline V gene data show CDR1 as LGHDT and CDR2 as YNNKEL (reference sequence). The CDR3 is 17 residues long. V lost 1 base, J lost 5 bases, and 15 bases lay in between. In DNA form, the CDR3 reads TGTGCCAGCAGCCAAGTATTCGGACAGCTCGATAATTCACCCCTCCACTTT. Residues: CASSQVFGQLDNSPLHF.

The count of this clone is one. The chain links TRBV12-3 or TRBV12-4 to TRBJ2-1; a possible D gene is TRBD2 (6 bases). The V end lost 2 bases, the J end lost 13 bases, and 15 bases lay between the germline ends. The CDR3 spans 13 residues. In DNA, the CDR3 is TGTGCCAGCAGTTTAAGCCGGGACTCTTTACAGTTCTTC. It is translated as CASSLSRDSLQFF.

This chain joins TRBV28 and TRBJ2-7; TRBD2 matches at 10 bases. In germline, CDR1 is MDHEN, CDR2 SYDVKM. The CDR3 runs 16 residues. V was clipped by 6 bases and J by 5 bases; unmatched bases: 13. The CDR3 DNA reads TGTGCCAGCAGCTCAGAAACTAGCGGGAAGTGGAACGAGCAGTACTTC. The encoded protein is CASSSETSGKWNEQYF.

This chain links TRBV6-5 with TRBJ1-4, with 8 bases lining up with TRBD1. The germline V gene encodes CDR1 MNHEY and CDR2 SVGAGI. V shed 2 bases and J 12 bases; nucleotides not matched to a gene: 8. The CDR3 spans 14 residues. Written as DNA, the CDR3 is TGTGCCAGCAGTTACCTACAGGGGGGTGGGCAACTGTTTTTT. Protein: CASSYLQGGGQLFF.

V is TRBV30 and J is TRBJ1-2, with D perhaps matching TRBD1 (5 bases). Trimming took off 3 bases at V and 3 bases at J, with 20 bases between the two ends. Germline values: CDR1 GTSNPN, CDR2 SVGIG (reference sequence). This CDR3 contains 16 residues. As DNA, the CDR3 is TGTGCCTGGAGCGGGGGAGCCCGGGGCCGAGACTATGGCTACACCTTC. Residues: CAWSGGARGRDYGYTF.

The chain combines TRBV2 with TRBJ1-5; D not certain. The CDR3 runs 16 residues. Germline V CDR1 and CDR2: SNHLY, FYNNEI. The V gene lost 1 base and the J gene lost 7 bases, with 17 bases spanning the gap. CDR3 nucleotides: TGTGCCAGCAGTGAAGATAGGCGGCAGTCAAGGCAGCCCCAGCATTTT. This sequence encodes CASSEDRRQSRQPQHF.

CDR3 amino acids: CAWGLQGMGEKLFF. The CDR3 DNA is TGTGCCTGGGGTCTCCAGGGGATGGGAGAAAAACTGTTTTTT. The gene calls are TRBV30 and TRBJ1-4; TRBD1 might be the D (6 bases). The CDR3 contains 14 residues. Germline loops: CDR1 GTSNPN, CDR2 SVGIG (reference sequence). V was pared by 5 bases and J by 8 bases, with 18 bases between.

The chain employs TRBV14 and TRBJ2-7; a possible D gene is TRBD1 (5 bases). CDR1 is SGHDN, CDR2 FVKESK, per germline. CDR3 size: 12 residues. V was cut by 3 bases and J by 4 bases, with 7 bases left in between. As DNA, the CDR3 is TGTGCCAGCAGCCAGAGACAGTACGAGCAGTACTTC. Translating it yields CASSQRQYEQYF. The full variable domain, in which reference TRBV14 and TRBJ2-7 provide the parts outside the CDR3, is EAGVTQFPSHSVIEKGQTVTLRCDPISGHDNLYWYRRVMGKEIKFLLHFVKESKQDESGMPNNRFLAERTGGTYSTLKVQPAELEDSGVYFCASSQRQYEQYFGPGTRLTVT.

The rearrangement links TRBV5-6 to TRBJ2-5; D perhaps matches TRBD2 (6 bases). Germline V gene sequence: CDR1 SGHDT, CDR2 YYEEEE. V gave up 4 bases and J gave up 5 bases, with 15 bases separating them. The CDR3 is 14 residues long. The CDR3 spells CASSLWTISETQYF. The CDR3 region has the DNA TGTGCCAGCAGCCTATGGACTATCTCGGAGACCCAGTACTTC.

The rearrangement uses TRBV9 and TRBJ2-4, with a tentative D call TRBD1 (6 bases). With 0 bases removed from V and 5 bases from J, the gap between germline ends came to 9 bases. Germline CDR1 and CDR2: SGDLS and YYNGEE. The CDR3 covers 14 residues. CDR3 in DNA: TGTGCCAGCAGCGTAGGGGCAGGGGAAAACATTCAGTACTTC. Amino acids: CASSVGAGENIQYF. Full variable domain (missing parts from reference TRBV9 and TRBJ2-4): DSGVTQTPKHLITATGQRVTLRCSPRSGDLSVYWYQQSLDQGLQFLIQYYNGEERAKGNILERFSAQQFPDLHSELNLSSLELGDSALYFCASSVGAGENIQYFGAGTRLSVL.

V usage is TRBV28 and J usage is TRBJ1-5, with 7 bases aligning to TRBD1. The CDR3 runs to 16 residues. The V gene end was trimmed by 2 bases and the J gene end by 0 bases; junction bases not matched to a gene: 4. Germline CDR1 reads MDHEN; CDR2 reads SYDVKM. In DNA form, the CDR3 reads TGTGCCAGCAGTTTAGCCGGGACAGCTAGCAATCAGCCCCAGCATTTT. Amino acid sequence: CASSLAGTASNQPQHF.

The chain joins TRBV30 to TRBJ1-2, with a possible D match to TRBD1 (5 bases). Germline values: CDR1 GTSNPN, CDR2 SVGIG (reference sequence). The CDR3 has 16 residues. V lost 7 bases to trimming and J lost 2 bases, with 23 bases between them. The CDR3 protein is CAFARARVRVNYGYTF. The CDR3 DNA sequence: TGTGCCTTCGCCCGGGCCAGGGTTAGGGTAAACTATGGCTACACCTTC.

The chain has TRBV29-1 and TRBJ2-7; 10 bases line up with TRBD1. In germline, CDR1 is SQVTM, CDR2 ANQGSEA. J gave up 4 bases and V 4 bases, and 4 bases lay outside the gene matches. This CDR3 contains 13 residues. The CDR3 reads CSVATGGKYEQYF. The CDR3 coding sequence is TGCAGCGTTGCGACAGGGGGCAAATACGAGCAGTACTTC.

This chain links TRBV5-1 with TRBJ2-2; 7 positions agree with TRBD2. This CDR3 has 14 amino acids. V shed 7 bases and J 8 bases; nucleotides not matched to a gene: 11. Germline V CDR1 and CDR2: SGHRS, YFSETQ. The CDR3 spells CASSRGEIGGELFF. For the CDR3, the DNA is TGCGCCAGCTCTCGGGGGGAGATAGGAGGGGAGCTGTTTTTT.

V and J are TRBV3-1 (or the pseudogene TRBV3-2) and TRBJ2-7, with D unresolved. This CDR3 is 15 amino acids long. The germline gives CDR1 LGHDT, CDR2 YNNKEL (reference sequence). V was shortened by 0 bases and J by 3 bases, with 12 bases between the two germline ends. The CDR3 loop reads CASSQDPVSYYEQYF. The CDR3 DNA sequence: TGTGCCAGCAGCCAAGATCCCGTGTCTTACTACGAGCAGTACTTC.

This chain connects TRBV5-4 to TRBJ1-1; D remains unclear. Germline V CDR1 and CDR2: SGHNT, YYREEE (reference sequence). CDR3 length: 13 residues. Trimming cost V 2 bases and J 6 bases, with 11 bases left between them. The CDR3 loop is CASSFRGTPEAFF. The DNA of the CDR3 is TGTGCCAGCAGCTTTCGGGGTACCCCTGAAGCTTTCTTT.